This is a list of T cell receptor beta chains from one sample in a study of shared clonotypes between healthy human individuals. The method was immunoSEQ multiplex PCR; TCRdb's version includes in-frame clones alone and lacks a portion of them. The table includes approximately 980,000 clones, around three quarters detected once. Specimen: memory CD4+ T cells sorted from blood. These receptors came from a man aged 18 to 35 in good health. CDR3s include the opening cysteine and the closing phenylalanine or tryptophan. Fields, in order: clone size, V gene, J gene, D gene, CDR3 DNA, CDR3 protein. D genes are given only for firm matches. Not all rows give a size; the values are once, few, many and, for expanded clones, a class.

NA,TRBV6-1,TRBJ1-1,TRBD1,TGTGCCAGCAGTGCGTGGGACAGGGGGAACACTGAAGCTTTCTTT,CASSAWDRGNTEAFF
NA,TRBV2,TRBJ2-1,NA,TGTGCCAGCAATGGTGAAGGAACTCGGTACAATGAGCAGTTCTTC,CASNGEGTRYNEQFF
NA,TRBV5-4,TRBJ1-2,NA,TGTGCCAGCAGCTTGGCCGGCCGCGGCTACACCTTC,CASSLAGRGYTF
NA,TRBV6-5,TRBJ1-6,NA,TGTGCCAGCAGTTACCCGAGTCTCGGAAATTCACCCCTCCACTTT,CASSYPSLGNSPLHF
NA,TRBV10-2,TRBJ1-5,NA,TGCGCCAGCAGTGAGTCGCGTGGAAATCAGCCCCAGCATTTT,CASSESRGNQPQHF
NA,TRBV19,TRBJ2-3,NA,TGTGCCAGTAGTATCCAGGATTCTAGCACAGATACGCAGTATTTT,CASSIQDSSTDTQYF
NA,TRBV7-2,TRBJ1-5,TRBD1,TGTGCCAGCAGCTTAGTATCAGGGGGCGCGCAGCCCCAGCATTTT,CASSLVSGGAQPQHF
NA,TRBV4-1,TRBJ2-4,TRBD1,TGCGCCAGCAGCCCCTCTGGGACAGAGGTTGACATTCAGTACTTC,CASSPSGTEVDIQYF
NA,TRBV6-1,TRBJ2-5,NA,TGTGCCAGCAGTGGGGTGGCGGGCGAGTACCAAGAGACCCAGTACTTC,CASSGVAGEYQETQYF
NA,TRBV10-3,TRBJ1-1,NA,TGTGCCATCAGTCCGGGGGACGGTGGGGTAACTGAAGCTTTCTTT,CAISPGDGGVTEAFF
NA,TRBV5-1,TRBJ1-5,NA,TGCGCCAGCAGCCCGGGGAGCAATCAGCCCCAGCATTTT,CASSPGSNQPQHF
NA,TRBV11-2,TRBJ1-1,TRBD1,TGTGCCAGCAGCTTAGATCGCCAGGACAGGGGGTCTAAGAACACTGAAGCTTTCTTT,CASSLDRQDRGSKNTEAFF
NA,TRBV9,TRBJ2-6,NA,TGTGCCAGCAGCGCCCCCTCCAGGGCCAACGTCCTGACTTTC,CASSAPSRANVLTF
NA,TRBV29-1,TRBJ2-4,NA,TGCAGCGTTGCGGGCGGGGTCAAAAACATTCAGTACTTC,CSVAGGVKNIQYF
NA,TRBV27,TRBJ2-3,NA,TGTGCCAGCAGTTTGACCGGGAAAGAGTATACGCAGTATTTT,CASSLTGKEYTQYF
few,TRBV29-1,TRBJ1-1,NA,TGCAGCGTTGCTTCGTTAACTGAAGCTTTCTTT,CSVASLTEAFF
NA,TRBV5-6,TRBJ2-5,TRBD1,TGTGCCAGCGCTGGGACAGTACAAGAGACCCAGTACTTC,CASAGTVQETQYF
NA,TRBV27,TRBJ2-6,TRBD1,TGTGCCAGCAGTTCCGGGACAGGGGGCTCTGGGGCCAACGTCCTGACTTTC,CASSSGTGGSGANVLTF
NA,TRBV28,TRBJ1-1,NA,TGTGCCAGCAGTTCCCATCCAAGGGAAGCTTTCTTT,CASSSHPREAFF
NA,TRBV7-2,TRBJ2-1,TRBD2,TGTGCCAGCAGCTTAACCAGGACTAGCGGCTACAATGAGCAGTTCTTC,CASSLTRTSGYNEQFF
NA,TRBV2,TRBJ2-3,NA,TGTGCCAGCAGGGCTCGAAATTACCCAGATACGCAGTATTTT,CASRARNYPDTQYF
NA,TRBV28,TRBJ1-2,NA,TGTGCCAGCACCCGTCGGGGGGCGGTAGGCTACACCTTC,CASTRRGAVGYTF
NA,TRBV5-1,TRBJ1-1,NA,TGCGCCAGCAGCTTGGTAGGGGAAACGAACACTGAAGCTTTCTTT,CASSLVGETNTEAFF
once,TRBV5-6,TRBJ2-3,TRBD2,TGTGCCAGCAGCTTGGGACTAGCGGGAAAAACAGATACGCAGTATTTT,CASSLGLAGKTDTQYF
few,TRBV11-2,TRBJ2-2,NA,TGTGCCAGCAGCTTAGATACTCGGAACACCGGGGAGCTGTTTTTT,CASSLDTRNTGELFF
NA,TRBV2,TRBJ1-1,NA,TGTGCCAGCCGCCCCGGGGCCCGTTTGGGTGACACTGAAGCTTTCTTT,CASRPGARLGDTEAFF
NA,TRBV5-6,TRBJ1-2,TRBD1,TGTGCCAGCAGCGCTAGCGGACAGGGGGCAGGTGGCTACACCTTC,CASSASGQGAGGYTF
once,TRBV6-5,TRBJ2-7,NA,TGTGCCAGCAGGCGGAGCTCCTACGAGCAGTACTTC,CASRRSSYEQYF
once,TRBV19,TRBJ2-1,TRBD2,TGTGCCAGTAGTACCGGGACTAGCGGGAGCAATGAGCAGTTCTTC,CASSTGTSGSNEQFF
NA,TRBV6-5,TRBJ1-2,TRBD1,TGTGCCAGCGGGGACAGTTATTATGGCTACACCTTC,CASGDSYYGYTF
NA,TRBV18,TRBJ1-4,NA,TGTGCCAGCTCACCGGAACAAGTAGGAGCAACTAATGAAAAACTGTTTTTT,CASSPEQVGATNEKLFF
NA,TRBV2,TRBJ2-7,NA,TGTGCCAGCAGTATGAGGGCCGAGCAGTACTTC,CASSMRAEQYF
NA,TRBV14,TRBJ2-5,TRBD2,TGTGCCAGCAGCAATAGCGGGAGGCCGTGGGAGACCCAGTACTTC,CASSNSGRPWETQYF
NA,TRBV5-1,TRBJ2-7,NA,TGCGCCAGCAGCCGGGGGGCGGAAGAGCAGTACTTC,CASSRGAEEQYF
NA,TRBV11-2,TRBJ1-1,NA,TGTGCCAGCAGCTCCGACTACGGGTGGAGTGAAGCTTTCTTT,CASSSDYGWSEAFF
once,TRBV7-2,TRBJ1-5,NA,TGTGCCAGCAGCTTAGAAGGGGCCGGCAATCAGCCCCAGCATTTT,CASSLEGAGNQPQHF
NA,TRBV6-5,TRBJ2-7,TRBD2,TGTGCCAGCAGTGGCCCGACTAGCGGATCCTACGAGCAGTACTTC,CASSGPTSGSYEQYF
NA,TRBV7-9,TRBJ2-7,TRBD2,TGTGCCAGCAGCATTAGCGGGACCTACGAGCAGTACTTC,CASSISGTYEQYF
NA,TRBV7-2,TRBJ2-2,NA,TGTGCCAGCAGCTTAAGACAGGGAGGGAGGAACACCGGGGAGCTGTTTTTT,CASSLRQGGRNTGELFF
NA,TRBV5-1,TRBJ1-2,NA,TGCGCCAGCAGCTTACCAAACTATGGCTACACCTTC,CASSLPNYGYTF
NA,TRBV5-1,TRBJ1-5,NA,TGCGCCAGCAGCCCGGGACCGGATCCTTGGCCCCAGCATTTT,CASSPGPDPWPQHF
NA,TRBV7-9,TRBJ2-3,TRBD2,TGTGCCAGCAGCGCGGGACTAGCGGGCACAGATACGCAGTATTTT,CASSAGLAGTDTQYF
NA,TRBV19,TRBJ2-1,TRBD2,TGTGCCAGTAGACCGCCTAGCGGGAGGGCTTTTGAGCAGTTCTTC,CASRPPSGRAFEQFF
NA,TRBV12-5,TRBJ1-3,NA,TGTGCTAGTGGTCTGAACACCATATATTTT,CASGLNTIYF
NA,TRBV29-1,TRBJ2-7,NA,TGCAGCGTTAGTTCTAGCTCCTACGAGCAGTACTTC,CSVSSSSYEQYF
NA,TRBV11-2,TRBJ2-7,TRBD2,TGTGCCAGCAGCGACCGACTAGCCCGGAGCTCCTACGAGCAGTACTTC,CASSDRLARSSYEQYF
NA,TRBV5-1,TRBJ2-3,NA,TGCGCCAGCAGCTTGGAATGGGGGGCAGATACGCAGTATTTT,CASSLEWGADTQYF
NA,TRBV4-3,TRBJ1-5,NA,TGCGCCAGCAGCCAAGATAGCCACGCCACTATGAATCAGCCCCAGCATTTT,CASSQDSHATMNQPQHF
NA,TRBV5-1,TRBJ1-6,NA,TGCGCCAGCAGCTTGGCGGCTTCGGACAGCCCCCTCCACTTT,CASSLAASDSPLHF
NA,TRBV5-1,TRBJ2-1,NA,TGCGCCAGCAGCTTGCCTAACAATGAGCAGTTCTTC,CASSLPNNEQFF
NA,TRBV10-3,TRBJ2-2,TRBD2,TGTGCCATCAAGGAGCAGCGGGAGAACATCGGGGAGCTGTTTTTT,CAIKEQRENIGELFF
once,TRBV15,TRBJ1-2,NA,TGTGCCACCAGCAGAGCAGGAGGGACCTATGGCTACACCTTC,CATSRAGGTYGYTF
NA,TRBV18,TRBJ2-7,NA,TGTGCCAGCTCACCCAAAAGCTCACCCTACGAGCAGTACTTC,CASSPKSSPYEQYF
NA,TRBV4-1,TRBJ2-5,NA,TGCGCCAGCAGCCAAGATGTTTTAGGATCATCGTCAACGGGGACCCAGTACTTC,CASSQDVLGSSSTGTQYF
few,TRBV5-6,TRBJ2-5,NA,TGTGCCAGCAGCTTGACGAGGAGTCCTCGGGAGACCCAGTACTTC,CASSLTRSPRETQYF
few,TRBV28,TRBJ2-3,TRBD1,TGTGCCAGCGAGGACAGGGGGCTTGGGGATACGCAGTATTTT,CASEDRGLGDTQYF
many,TRBV6-1,TRBJ1-5,NA,TGTGCCAGCACGCCAGGGCCCAATCAGCCCCAGCATTTT,CASTPGPNQPQHF
NA,TRBV18,TRBJ1-4,TRBD1,TGTGCCAGCTCACAAGGGGGCTTAGGGGAAAAACTGTTTTTT,CASSQGGLGEKLFF